This TCR beta chain was profiled in a study of OX40 agonist ivuxolimab in advanced cancers. The wider study: Earlier treatment with anti-PD-1, anti-PD-L1 or anti-CTLA-4 was permitted, and approximately 38% had received some. Three patients, one with hepatocellular carcinoma and two with cutaneous melanoma, achieved partial responses. Regarding the study as a whole: Specificity for antigen went undetermined in the expanded peripheral T cells. The study observed clonal expansion of CD4+ and CD8+ blood T cells by week 6 at 0.1 to 3.0 mg/kg.

The protocol was immunoSEQ multiplex PCR, while the TCRdb copy is restricted to in-frame clones and leaves out a portion. Found here are more than 30,000 clones, approximately 89% of them singletons; the top ten hold approximately 9.7%. In the case of this clone: Its antigen is not known.

The length of the CDR3 is 13 residues. Germline-derived CDR1 and CDR2 are SEHNR and FQNEAQ (reference sequence). This chain connects TRBV7-9 to TRBJ2-5, with no clear D. The J call may be in error: the DNA end matches TRBJ2-7 better. The receptor comes from an adult with an advanced solid tumor such as melanoma, head and neck, liver or kidney cancer. The sequencing used CD4+ or CD8+ T cells sorted from blood, collected in a trial of the OX40 agonist ivuxolimab. The CDR3 bases are TGTGCCAGCAGCCGTGGATACCCCTACGAGCAGTACTTC. Residues: CASSRGYPYEQYF.